This TCR beta chain was sequenced during a study of T cells in Graves' hyperthyroidism and ophthalmopathy. From 9 to 10 ml of fresh peripheral blood, PBMCs were isolated. Whole-study findings and limits: In blood, most of the thyroid clonotypes expanded above 0.001 were also present.

This clonotype came up many times. Its target is not known. From RNA transcripts, TCR beta CDR3 regions were amplified. First-round RT-PCR of the TCR CDR3 relied on the HTBI primer set. One entry per CDR3 protein, called by TCRdb with MiXCR from the multiplex PCR reads. The sample comprises some 580,000 distinct CDR3 sequences, more than 15% of which are singletons, and 2.5% to 4% rests with the top ten. The CDR3 loop spans 14 amino acids. The germline V gene encodes CDR1 LGHDT and CDR2 YNNKEL (reference sequence). With 3 bases removed from V and 5 bases from J, the gap between germline ends came to 11 bases.

The clonotype was recovered from a woman aged 40 to 50 with Graves' ophthalmopathy. This chain joins TRBV3-1 and TRBJ2-1; unclear D gene. Sequencing used blood. As DNA, the CDR3 is TGTGCCAGCAGCCAGACTCGACTGAACAATGAGCAGTTCTTC. It specifies CASSQTRLNNEQFF.